This is a list of T cell receptor beta chains from one sample in a study of blood T cells in healthy people across ages. One entry per CDR3 protein, called by TCRdb with MiXCR from the 5' RACE reads. Of hundreds of thousands of distinct CDR3 sequences in the sample, around two thirds are singletons; the top ten hold around 30%. Material for sequencing was blood. The receptors shown here come from a man aged 25-45 years in good health. Each CDR3 is given with its conserved first and last residue. Fields, in order: J gene, V gene, D gene, CDR3 protein. The D gene is left open where the match is weak.

J gene: TRBJ2-4; V gene: TRBV6-5; D gene: -; CDR3 protein: CASSQFWGGREQYF
J gene: TRBJ1-5; V gene: TRBV4-2; D gene: -; CDR3 protein: CASSLQEFHQPQHF
J gene: TRBJ2-7; V gene: TRBV9; D gene: -; CDR3 protein: CASSPQAGTYEQYF
J gene: TRBJ2-7; V gene: TRBV6-1; D gene: -; CDR3 protein: CASNGRGQTYEQYF
J gene: TRBJ2-5; V gene: TRBV25-1; D gene: -; CDR3 protein: CASSDPSSTQYF
J gene: TRBJ2-1; V gene: TRBV30; D gene: -; CDR3 protein: CAWSVPTFYNEQFF
J gene: -; V gene: TRBV20-1; D gene: -; CDR3 protein: CSAGLRHDRYEQYF
J gene: -; V gene: TRBV4-3; D gene: -; CDR3 protein: CASSQWASSPSYEQYF
J gene: TRBJ2-5; V gene: TRBV20-1; D gene: -; CDR3 protein: CSAIHQRQETQYF
J gene: TRBJ1-1; V gene: TRBV10-3; D gene: TRBD1; CDR3 protein: CAIGVTGDTEAFF
J gene: TRBJ2-7; V gene: TRBV28; D gene: -; CDR3 protein: CASSLRTDSWYEQYF
J gene: TRBJ2-2; V gene: TRBV25-1; D gene: -; CDR3 protein: CASSETANTGELFF
J gene: TRBJ2-1; V gene: TRBV7-9; D gene: -; CDR3 protein: CASSLEIEVYNEQFF
J gene: TRBJ1-2; V gene: TRBV6-5; D gene: -; CDR3 protein: CASSPNLSGSYGYTF
J gene: TRBJ1-1; V gene: TRBV7-2; D gene: -; CDR3 protein: CASSFSTGPSGGAFF
J gene: TRBJ2-5; V gene: TRBV10-3; D gene: -; CDR3 protein: CAISRNRDGQETQYF
J gene: -; V gene: TRBV6-2/TRBV6-3; D gene: -; CDR3 protein: CATLPSRLETQYF
J gene: TRBJ2-2; V gene: TRBV4-2; D gene: TRBD1; CDR3 protein: CASSQARDRVTGELFF
J gene: TRBJ1-2; V gene: TRBV7-2; D gene: -; CDR3 protein: CASTQAGSNYGYTF
J gene: TRBJ2-7; V gene: TRBV6-5; D gene: -; CDR3 protein: CASSTRPRGVSEQYF
J gene: TRBJ2-7; V gene: TRBV21-1; D gene: -; CDR3 protein: CASSRKRGGEQYF
J gene: TRBJ2-1; V gene: TRBV12-3/TRBV12-4; D gene: -; CDR3 protein: CASSLPVSQETQFF
J gene: TRBJ1-4; V gene: TRBV9; D gene: TRBD1; CDR3 protein: CASSGSRGQGEKLFF
J gene: TRBJ1-1; V gene: TRBV25-1; D gene: -; CDR3 protein: CASSDHSGSDTEAFF
J gene: TRBJ2-7; V gene: TRBV29-1; D gene: -; CDR3 protein: CSAFISSYEQYF
J gene: TRBJ1-1; V gene: TRBV30; D gene: TRBD1; CDR3 protein: CAWSGQGWTEAFF
J gene: TRBJ2-5; V gene: TRBV5-1; D gene: -; CDR3 protein: CASSKGTEQETQYF
J gene: TRBJ1-4; V gene: TRBV29-1; D gene: -; CDR3 protein: CSVVRGRNEKLFF
J gene: -; V gene: TRBV4-3; D gene: -; CDR3 protein: CASSQDLVRTEQYF
J gene: TRBJ2-1; V gene: TRBV2; D gene: TRBD1; CDR3 protein: CASRRAPGTGNEQFF
J gene: TRBJ2-5; V gene: TRBV7-8; D gene: -; CDR3 protein: CASSPGVGTQYF
J gene: TRBJ2-5; V gene: TRBV15; D gene: -; CDR3 protein: CATSRGTMSASQETQYF
J gene: TRBJ2-2; V gene: TRBV5-5; D gene: -; CDR3 protein: CASSLAAVAYSGELFF
J gene: TRBJ2-1; V gene: TRBV6-5; D gene: TRBD1; CDR3 protein: CASTDRYRGDEQFF
J gene: TRBJ1-1; V gene: TRBV20-1; D gene: -; CDR3 protein: CSAKGAGLNTEAFF
J gene: TRBJ2-1; V gene: TRBV5-4; D gene: -; CDR3 protein: CASTPGDYNEQFF
J gene: TRBJ2-6; V gene: TRBV7-3; D gene: -; CDR3 protein: CASSSIQVNSGANVLTF
J gene: TRBJ2-5; V gene: TRBV7-9; D gene: TRBD1; CDR3 protein: CASTWDRMDWYF
J gene: TRBJ2-1; V gene: TRBV11-3; D gene: -; CDR3 protein: CASSFGRAVLANEQFF
J gene: TRBJ2-7; V gene: TRBV5-6; D gene: -; CDR3 protein: CASSWTTYEQYF
J gene: TRBJ2-7; V gene: TRBV4-1; D gene: -; CDR3 protein: CASSQETVYEQYF
J gene: TRBJ1-5; V gene: TRBV28; D gene: -; CDR3 protein: CASSRPTWGLQHF
J gene: TRBJ2-5; V gene: TRBV4-2; D gene: -; CDR3 protein: CASSPEWGGHQETQYF
J gene: TRBJ2-1; V gene: TRBV29-1; D gene: -; CDR3 protein: CSVRDAGNEQFF
J gene: -; V gene: TRBV29-1; D gene: -; CDR3 protein: CSGRLAYEQYF